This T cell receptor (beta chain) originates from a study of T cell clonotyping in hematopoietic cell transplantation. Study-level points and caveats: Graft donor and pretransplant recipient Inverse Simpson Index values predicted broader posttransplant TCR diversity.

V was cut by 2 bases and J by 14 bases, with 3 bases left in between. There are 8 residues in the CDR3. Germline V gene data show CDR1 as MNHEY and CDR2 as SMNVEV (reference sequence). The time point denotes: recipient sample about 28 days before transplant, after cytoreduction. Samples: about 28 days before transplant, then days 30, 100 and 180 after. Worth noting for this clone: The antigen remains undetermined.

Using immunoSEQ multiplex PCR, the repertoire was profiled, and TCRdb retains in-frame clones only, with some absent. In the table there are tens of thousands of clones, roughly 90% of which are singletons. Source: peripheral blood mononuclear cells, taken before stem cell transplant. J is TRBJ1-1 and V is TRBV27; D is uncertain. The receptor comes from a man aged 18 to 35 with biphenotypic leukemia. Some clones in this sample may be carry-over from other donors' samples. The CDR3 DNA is TGTGCCAGCAGTTTAAGGTTCTTT. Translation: CASSLRFF.